One and the same sample provided the 17 T cell receptor beta chains below, sequenced in a study of TIL therapy for anti-PD-1-resistant metastatic lung cancer. Indicated time point: pre-treatment sample, taken before nivolumab and TIL therapy. This was the immunoSEQ v3 assay. Produced via immunoSEQ multiplex PCR; TCRdb's table is partial and in-frame only. The sample has about 50,000 clones, roughly 85% seen once; the top ten hold around 5.1%. The source was blood, collected at baseline. The receptors shown here come from a person between 25 and 80 years old with non-small cell lung cancer.

This clone was counted only a few times. This chain connects TRBV7-2 to TRBJ1-5; TRBD1 aligns across 7 bases. The CDR3 totals 14 residues. CDR1 and CDR2 from the germline V gene are SGHTA and FQGNSA. After removal of 5 bases from V and 3 bases from J, the junction contained 4 bases not matched to a gene. The CDR3 DNA reads as TGTGCCAGCAGCCCGGGACAGATCAATCAGCCCCAGCATTTT. Translation gives CASSPGQINQPQHF.

The genes are TRBV6-5 and TRBJ1-2; no clear D. This CDR3 region has 12 residues. V was pared by 6 bases and J by 6 bases, with 11 bases between. The germline gives CDR1 MNHEY, CDR2 SVGAGI. This chain's CDR3 is CASRVRTDGYTF. CDR3 nucleotides: TGTGCCAGCAGGGTGCGGACTGATGGCTACACCTTC.

As to this clone: Its ends do not fully match the called genes, so a read error is possible. The chain links TRBV9 to TRBJ2-2, with 9 nucleotides matching TRBD2. Germline CDR1 is SGDLS and CDR2 is YYNGEE. The CDR3 is 13 residues long. The CDR3 here is CASGAGGAGELFF. CDR3 DNA: TGCGCCAGCGGCGCGGGGGGGGCCGGGGAGCTGTTTTTT.

V and J are TRBV24-1 and TRBJ2-3; 8 bases fit TRBD2. CDR3 length equals 14 residues. The junction had 7 bases not matched to a gene; V was cut back by 6 bases and J by 6 bases. Germline loops: CDR1 KGHDR, CDR2 SFDVKD. CDR3 protein: CATSPPGGSDTQYF. The CDR3 DNA reads TGTGCCACCAGTCCCCCGGGAGGGTCGGATACGCAGTATTTT.

The V call is TRBV30, the J call TRBJ2-7, with a possible D match to TRBD1 (6 bases). This CDR3 has 13 amino acids. CDR1 and CDR2 from the germline V gene are GTSNPN and SVGIG (reference sequence). Trimming pared 0 bases from V and 5 bases from J, leaving 11 bases between. CDR3 amino acids: CAWSVGTFHEQYF. Here the CDR3 DNA reads TGTGCCTGGAGTGTAGGGACATTCCACGAGCAGTACTTC. The complete variable domain, with remaining parts taken from reference TRBV30 and TRBJ2-7, reads SQTIHQWPATLVQPVGSPLSLECTVEGTSNPNLYWYRQAAGRGLQLLFYSVGIGQISSEVPQNLSASRPQDRQFILSSKKLLLSDSGFYLCAWSVGTFHEQYFGPGTRLTVT.

This rearrangement joins TRBV28 to TRBJ2-1, with no clear D. Trimming left V 5 bases short and J 0 bases short, with 14 bases between. CDR1 is MDHEN, CDR2 SYDVKM, per germline. This CDR3 has 16 residues. This CDR3 is CASSHRAPSSYNEQFF. CDR3 DNA: TGTGCCAGCAGTCATCGGGCCCCGAGCTCCTACAATGAGCAGTTCTTC. Full variable domain (outside the CDR3, taken from reference TRBV28 and TRBJ2-1): DVKVTQSSRYLVKRTGEKVFLECVQDMDHENMFWYRQDPGLGLRLIYFSYDVKMKEKGDIPEGYSVSREKKERFSLILESASTNQTSMYLCASSHRAPSSYNEQFFGPGTRLTVL.

V and J are TRBV7-9 and TRBJ2-3; 7 bases agree with TRBD2. The CDR3 is made up of 15 amino acids. Germline CDR1 and CDR2: SEHNR and FQNEAQ (reference sequence). J was trimmed by 3 bases and V by 1 base; bases with no gene match: 4. The CDR3: CASSLGAGTTDTQYF. The CDR3 DNA sequence: TGTGCCAGCAGCTTAGGAGCGGGGACGACAGATACGCAGTATTTT.

V usage is TRBV28 and J usage is TRBJ2-1; tentative D call: TRBD2 (5 bases). The V end lost 3 bases, the J end lost 12 bases, and 12 bases lay between the germline ends. The CDR3 consists of 12 residues. CDR1 and CDR2 (germline): MDHEN, SYDVKM. The CDR3 is CASSFSGLRQFF. The CDR3 DNA follows: TGTGCCAGCAGTTTTTCCGGACTTCGGCAGTTCTTC.

This clone was detected only a few times. This chain uses TRBV7-9 with TRBJ2-1, with D hard to call. The CDR3 is 13 residues long. Germline V gene data show CDR1 as SEHNR and CDR2 as FQNEAQ (reference sequence). Trimming removed 1 base at V and 5 bases at J, with 6 bases between. CDR3 nucleotide sequence: TGTGCCAGCAGCTTAGTGCAGGACAATGAGCAGTTCTTC. Protein: CASSLVQDNEQFF.

The V gene is TRBV9, the J gene TRBJ2-1; D remains ambiguous. V was pared by 0 bases and J by 0 bases, with 7 bases between. Germline V gene lookup returns CDR1 SGDLS and CDR2 YYNGEE. The length of the CDR3 is 15 residues. The CDR3 nucleotides are TGTGCCAGCAGCGTAGGCGGACCCTCCTACAATGAGCAGTTCTTC. Its translation is CASSVGGPSYNEQFF.

This chain uses TRBV28 with TRBJ2-5; D is unclear. Germline values: CDR1 MDHEN, CDR2 SYDVKM. This CDR3 spans 14 amino acids. Trimming stripped 4 bases from V and 7 bases from J, with 16 bases between. The CDR3 sequence is CASSSLLVVRTQYF. Written as DNA, the CDR3 is TGTGCCAGCAGTTCCCTCCTGGTGGTACGGACCCAGTACTTC.

The chain employs TRBV5-1 and TRBJ2-2; D is unclear. CDR3 length equals 13 residues. Germline values: CDR1 SGHRS, CDR2 YFSETQ. Trimming cost V 0 bases and J 7 bases, with 7 bases left between them. This chain's CDR3 is CASSLGPDGELFF. DNA for the CDR3: TGCGCCAGCAGCTTGGGACCCGACGGGGAGCTGTTTTTT.

The CDR3 reads CASSQALNQPQHF. For the CDR3, the DNA is TGTGCCAGCAGCCAAGCCCTAAATCAGCCCCAGCATTTT. This sequence joins TRBV4-2 and TRBJ1-5; D is undetermined. Trimming left V 1 base short and J 4 bases short, with 5 bases between. Germline loops: CDR1 LGHNA, CDR2 YNFKEQ. CDR3 length: 13 amino acids.

The chain links TRBV11-3 to TRBJ2-3; TRBD2 matches 11 bases. CDR3 size: 17 residues. CDR1 is SGHNT, CDR2 YENEEA, per germline. Trimming cost V 1 base and J 6 bases; bases outside gene matches: 9. The CDR3 coding sequence is TGTGCCAGCAGCTTAGGGACTAGCGGGCTTCCTGGGGATACGCAGTATTTT. Protein: CASSLGTSGLPGDTQYF.

This clone was counted once. The chain has TRBV5-1 and TRBJ2-3, with D hard to call. Germline CDR1 and CDR2: SGHRS and YFSETQ. This CDR3 spans 15 amino acids. The V end lost 0 bases, the J end lost 2 bases, and 10 bases lay between the germline ends. The CDR3 is CASSLAPPNTDTQYF. The CDR3 nucleotides read TGCGCCAGCAGCTTGGCCCCCCCCAACACAGATACGCAGTATTTT.

V gene TRBV7-9 combines with J gene TRBJ1-1; D unresolved. Trimming pared 1 base from V and 5 bases from J, leaving 8 bases between. In germline, CDR1 is SEHNR, CDR2 FQNEAQ (reference sequence). There are 13 residues in the CDR3. The CDR3 region is CASSLVVQTEAFF. As DNA, the CDR3 is TGTGCCAGCAGCTTAGTCGTTCAAACTGAAGCTTTCTTT.

This chain connects TRBV6-1 to TRBJ1-4; 10 nucleotides agree with TRBD1. The J segment lost 5 bases and the V segment lost 4 bases, leaving 7 bases of the junction unmatched. Germline CDR1 reads MNHNS; CDR2 reads SASEGT. The CDR3 has 16 residues. This CDR3 reads CASSATPGQGNEKLFF. In DNA, the CDR3 is TGTGCCAGCAGTGCGACCCCGGGACAGGGGAATGAAAAACTGTTTTTT.